The TCR beta chain described here comes from a study of identical twins. TCRdb re-called the 5' RACE reads with MiXCR, one entry per CDR3 protein. The sample records 250,000 to 300,000 distinct CDR3 sequences, roughly 8.7% being singletons. The CDR3 has 11 residues. The ends were cut back, 11 bases at V and 4 bases at J, with 8 bases in the middle. The germline gives CDR1 SNHLY, CDR2 FYNNEI. These data are also associated with another study on yellow fever vaccine responses in identical twins.

V and J are TRBV2 and TRBJ2-2; D ambiguous. Sequencing was performed on CD8+ T cells sorted from blood. The clonotype was recovered from a woman aged 18-35 years in good health. CDR3 nucleotides: TGTGCCTTATTTCGCACCGGGGAGCTGTTTTTT. This translates into CALFRTGELFF.